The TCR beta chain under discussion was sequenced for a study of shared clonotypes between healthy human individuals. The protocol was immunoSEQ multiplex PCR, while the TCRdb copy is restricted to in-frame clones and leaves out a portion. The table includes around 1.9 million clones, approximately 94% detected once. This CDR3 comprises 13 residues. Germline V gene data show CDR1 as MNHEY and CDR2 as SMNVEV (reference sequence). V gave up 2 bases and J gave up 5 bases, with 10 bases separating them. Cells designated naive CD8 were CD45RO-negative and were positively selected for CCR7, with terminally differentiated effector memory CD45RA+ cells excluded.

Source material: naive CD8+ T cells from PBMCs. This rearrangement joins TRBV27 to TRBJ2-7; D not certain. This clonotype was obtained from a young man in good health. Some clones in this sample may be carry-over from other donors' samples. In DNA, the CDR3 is TGTGCCAGCAGTTTACTCGTATCGGACGAGCAGTACTTC. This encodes CASSLLVSDEQYF.